A selection of T cell receptor beta chains follows, all from one sample in a study of cytomegalovirus exposure and HLA in healthy donors. Clones were read by immunoSEQ multiplex PCR, and TCRdb kept only the in-frame ones, dropping some. The data hold 65,000 to 80,000 clones, with 85% to 95% observed a single time. The sequencing sample was made of PBMCs. These receptors originate from a young woman in good health and CMV-seropositive. The CDR3 runs from the conserved cysteine through the conserved F or W. A D gene is named only where the DNA matches it firmly. A row's size may be missing; if present it is once, few, many or a size class.

v_gene,j_gene,d_gene,abundance,CDR3aa,CDR3nt
TRBV4-2,TRBJ1-4,NA,NA,CASSQESGRGGNEKLFF,TGTGCCAGCAGCCAAGAATCAGGACGGGGGGGTAATGAAAAACTGTTTTTT
TRBV11-3,TRBJ2-2,NA,once,CASSLDSSTGELFF,TGTGCCAGCAGCTTGGACAGCTCCACCGGGGAGCTGTTTTTT
TRBV29-1,TRBJ2-1,NA,NA,CSVDLGSGNEQFF,TGCAGCGTTGATCTCGGGAGCGGGAATGAGCAGTTCTTC
TRBV9,TRBJ2-7,NA,NA,CASSVTAIATYEQYF,TGTGCCAGCAGCGTAACCGCGATAGCGACCTACGAGCAGTACTTC
TRBV4-2,TRBJ2-7,NA,NA,CASSQESGIYEQYF,TGTGCCAGCAGCCAAGAATCAGGGATCTACGAGCAGTACTTC
TRBV5-6,TRBJ2-3,TRBD2,NA,CASGIMWVAGTDTQYF,TGTGCCAGCGGAATTATGTGGGTAGCGGGGACAGATACGCAGTATTTT
TRBV27,TRBJ1-5,NA,NA,CASLPAGGNQPQHF,TGTGCCAGCCTCCCGGCGGGGGGCAATCAGCCCCAGCATTTT
TRBV5-4,TRBJ2-2,TRBD2,NA,CASSWTSGTTGELFF,TGTGCCAGCAGCTGGACTAGCGGGACCACCGGGGAGCTGTTTTTT
TRBV7-8,TRBJ2-1,NA,NA,CASSRAFPDNEQFF,TGTGCCAGCAGCCGAGCGTTCCCCGACAATGAGCAGTTCTTC
TRBV19,TRBJ1-3,NA,NA,CASSDTWSSGNTIYF,TGTGCCAGTAGTGATACCTGGAGTTCTGGAAACACCATATATTTT
TRBV19,TRBJ1-4,TRBD1,NA,CASSIERGQGKLFF,TGTGCCAGTAGTATCGAAAGGGGACAGGGCAAACTGTTTTTT
TRBV19,TRBJ1-3,NA,NA,CAIATSSGNTIYF,TGTGCCATTGCGACAAGCTCTGGAAACACCATATATTTT
TRBV18,TRBJ2-5,TRBD1,NA,CASSPGQREQYF,TGTGCCAGCTCGCCGGGACAGAGGGAGCAGTACTTC
TRBV7-9,TRBJ1-4,TRBD1,once,CASSLTRQGDEKLFF,TGTGCCAGCAGCTTAACGAGACAGGGGGATGAAAAACTGTTTTTT
TRBV6-5,TRBJ2-1,TRBD1,NA,CASTPLGTGGAEQFF,TGTGCCAGCACCCCTCTAGGGACAGGGGGCGCTGAGCAGTTCTTC
TRBV30,TRBJ1-6,NA,NA,CAWGAVYNSPLHF,TGTGCCTGGGGGGCAGTCTATAATTCACCCCTCCACTTT
TRBV7-9,TRBJ2-7,NA,NA,CASSLDGIGNYKQYF,TGTGCCAGCAGCTTAGACGGAATAGGAAACTATAAGCAGTACTTC
TRBV6-1,TRBJ1-4,NA,NA,CASSKNEKLFF,TGTGCCAGCAGCAAAAATGAAAAACTGTTTTTT
TRBV15,TRBJ1-2,NA,NA,CATSRARTHGYTF,TGTGCCACCAGCAGAGCTCGGACACATGGCTACACCTTC
TRBV2,TRBJ2-5,NA,NA,CASSVGSLFQETQYF,TGTGCCAGCAGTGTGGGGAGCCTTTTCCAAGAGACCCAGTACTTC
TRBV4-3,TRBJ2-3,NA,NA,CASSPGYNSADTQYF,TGCGCCAGCTCCCCAGGGTACAATTCGGCAGATACGCAGTATTTT
TRBV4-3,TRBJ1-1,NA,NA,CASSQEEAPGMNTEAFF,TGCGCCAGCAGCCAAGAAGAGGCTCCGGGTATGAACACTGAAGCTTTCTTT
TRBV4-1,TRBJ2-7,TRBD2,NA,CASSHPTSGGSYEQYF,TGCGCCAGCAGCCACCCGACTAGCGGGGGCTCCTACGAGCAGTACTTC
TRBV27,TRBJ1-5,TRBD1,NA,CASSPDRVNQPQHF,TGTGCCAGCAGTCCCGACAGGGTTAATCAGCCCCAGCATTTT
TRBV7-9,TRBJ1-5,TRBD1,NA,CASSLGQASQPQHF,TGTGCCAGCAGCCTGGGACAGGCCTCCCAGCCCCAGCATTTT
TRBV30,TRBJ1-2,TRBD1,NA,CAWPGGGSGYTF,TGTGCCTGGCCGGGAGGGGGCTCTGGCTACACCTTC
TRBV6-5,TRBJ2-7,TRBD1,NA,CASSPRGRFVGEQYF,TGTGCCAGCAGCCCAAGGGGGCGGTTTGTTGGTGAGCAGTACTTC
TRBV30,TRBJ1-3,NA,NA,CASGQNSGNTIYF,TGTGCCAGCGGACAGAACTCTGGAAACACCATATATTTT
TRBV12-5,TRBJ1-1,TRBD1,NA,CASGLPGTGKAIRAFF,TGTGCTAGTGGTTTGCCTGGGACAGGGAAGGCTATCAGGGCTTTCTTT
TRBV15,TRBJ1-5,NA,NA,CATASGVDNNQPQHF,TGTGCCACCGCCTCAGGGGTGGATAACAATCAGCCCCAGCATTTT
TRBV4-2,TRBJ2-1,TRBD2,NA,CASSRSGGSTYNEQFF,TGTGCCAGCAGCCGGTCGGGAGGGTCGACCTACAATGAGCAGTTCTTC
TRBV30,TRBJ1-2,NA,NA,CAWTPRGAGYTF,TGTGCCTGGACCCCTCGGGGGGCTGGCTACACCTTC
TRBV11-2,TRBJ1-4,TRBD1,few,CASSPGQGEGEKLFF,TGTGCCAGCAGCCCGGGACAGGGAGAAGGTGAAAAACTGTTTTTT
TRBV10-3,TRBJ2-5,NA,NA,CAISVAVEETQYF,TGTGCCATCAGTGTCGCGGTAGAAGAGACCCAGTACTTC
TRBV2,TRBJ2-7,NA,NA,CASSDQDFYEQYF,TGTGCCAGCAGTGACCAGGATTTCTACGAGCAGTACTTC
TRBV30,TRBJ1-4,NA,once,CAWSVRGEKLFF,TGTGCCTGGAGTGTAAGGGGGGAAAAACTGTTTTTT
TRBV25-1,TRBJ2-2,NA,NA,CASSRTALTGELFF,TGTGCCAGCAGTCGGACAGCCCTCACCGGGGAGCTGTTTTTT
TRBV9,TRBJ1-4,TRBD1,NA,CASSVGQGLEKLFF,TGTGCCAGCAGCGTAGGACAGGGACTTGAAAAACTGTTTTTT
TRBV19,TRBJ2-7,NA,NA,CASSDTVGYEQYF,TGTGCCAGTAGTGACACAGTGGGCTACGAGCAGTACTTC
TRBV5-1,TRBJ2-7,TRBD1,NA,CASSLGTGAYEQYF,TGCGCCAGCAGCTTGGGGACAGGAGCCTACGAGCAGTACTTC
TRBV9,TRBJ1-6,TRBD1,once,CASSDRDRGKDSPLHF,TGTGCCAGCAGCGACCGGGACAGGGGGAAAGATTCACCCCTCCACTTT
TRBV11-1,TRBJ2-5,NA,NA,CASSLTGSGQETQYF,TGTGCCAGCAGCTTGACGGGTTCGGGGCAAGAGACCCAGTACTTC
TRBV6-5,TRBJ1-1,TRBD1,NA,CASTSRGTGDEAFF,TGTGCCAGCACCTCCCGGGGGACAGGGGATGAGGCTTTCTTT
TRBV19,TRBJ1-1,TRBD1,once,CASSIAGTGVTEAFF,TGTGCCAGTAGTATCGCCGGGACAGGGGTTACTGAAGCTTTCTTT
TRBV4-1,TRBJ2-5,TRBD2,NA,CASSQGLAGGRETQYF,TGCGCCAGCAGCCAAGGACTAGCGGGGGGGAGGGAGACCCAGTACTTC
TRBV10-3,TRBJ2-7,TRBD2,NA,CAMSLAGGIYEQYF,TGTGCCATGTCGCTAGCGGGGGGAATCTACGAGCAGTACTTC
TRBV5-4,TRBJ2-5,TRBD1,NA,CASSWDREETQYF,TGTGCCAGCAGCTGGGACAGGGAAGAGACCCAGTACTTC
TRBV5-4,TRBJ1-4,NA,NA,CASSPGNSVGEKLFF,TGTGCCAGCAGCCCGGGGAACAGCGTAGGGGAAAAACTGTTTTTT
TRBV5-6,TRBJ1-6,TRBD1,NA,CASSLGGQGTASPLHF,TGTGCCAGCAGCTTGGGAGGACAGGGTACGGCTTCACCCCTCCACTTT
TRBV6-5,TRBJ2-1,TRBD2,NA,CASSSLAGRSPFF,TGTGCCAGCAGTTCCCTAGCCGGGAGGTCCCCCTTCTTC
TRBV6-5,TRBJ2-7,NA,NA,CASSYSQIGGYEQYF,TGTGCCAGCAGTTACTCGCAGATAGGCGGATACGAGCAGTACTTC
TRBV4-1,TRBJ2-7,NA,NA,CASSPTPGGPYEQYF,TGCGCCAGCAGCCCAACCCCAGGGGGGCCCTACGAGCAGTACTTC
TRBV11-2,TRBJ1-5,NA,once,CASSLDLGQPQHF,TGTGCCAGCAGCTTAGATCTCGGGCAGCCCCAGCATTTT
TRBV12-5,TRBJ2-1,TRBD2,NA,CASGLDDAGLAGGDEQFF,TGTGCTAGTGGTTTGGATGACGCGGGACTAGCGGGTGGGGATGAGCAGTTCTTC
TRBV13,TRBJ1-2,NA,NA,CASSWGTPNPGDGYTF,TGTGCCAGCAGCTGGGGCACCCCTAACCCCGGTGATGGCTACACCTTC
TRBV7-9,TRBJ2-7,TRBD2,NA,CASSLATSGGIYEQYF,TGTGCCAGCAGCTTAGCGACTAGCGGGGGGATCTACGAGCAGTACTTC
TRBV6-1,TRBJ1-3,NA,NA,CASSEALMVGTIYF,TGTGCCAGCAGTGAAGCGCTGATGGTCGGCACCATATATTTT
TRBV5-4,TRBJ2-7,NA,NA,CASSLGQEEQYF,TGTGCCAGCAGCTTGGGACAGGAGGAGCAGTACTTC
TRBV9,TRBJ2-3,TRBD2,NA,CASSVAGGVPDTQYF,TGTGCCAGCAGCGTAGCTGGGGGGGTCCCAGATACGCAGTATTTT
TRBV4-3,TRBJ1-1,NA,NA,CASSQVGGPTEAFF,TGCGCCAGCAGCCAAGTGGGGGGGCCCACTGAAGCTTTCTTT